This T cell receptor beta chain originates from a study of PD-1 blockade in classical Hodgkin lymphoma. In the case of this clone: The antigen is undetermined. The sample carries other DNA sequences with the same CDR3.

Every patient was affected by relapse after autologous stem cell transplantation, while exposure to brentuximab vedotin was not uniform. Germline V gene data show CDR1 as SGHRS and CDR2 as YFSETQ. Trimming pared 7 bases from V and 4 bases from J, leaving 11 bases between. CDR3 length: 12 amino acids. Assay: immunoSEQ multiplex PCR; the TCRdb copy retains only in-frame clones and omits some. The data show approximately 89,000 clones, approximately 88% seen once. The study's findings and limits: A significant rise in TCR diversity by C4D1 was seen for CD4+ but not CD8+ cells. Complete responders possessed baseline diversity comparable to newly diagnosed patients. Patients starting nivolumab under 1 year after ASCT were excluded. Repertoire differences have undefined causes, possibly disease activity or prior therapy.

The TCR originated in a human donor with classical Hodgkin lymphoma. The chain carries TRBV5-1 and TRBJ2-5, with D maybe TRBD1 (7 bases). The sample was peripheral blood mononuclear cells (PBMCs), taken at baseline. The CDR3 sequence: CASRRDRETQYF. CDR3 nucleotide sequence: TGCGCCAGCCGGAGGGACAGAGAGACCCAGTACTTC.